What follows are 18 T cell receptor beta chains derived from one specimen sequenced in a study of cytotoxic CD8 clonotypes in ibrutinib-treated CLL. Sequencing was performed with immunoSEQ multiplex PCR; in TCRdb, only in-frame clones are kept and a portion is missing. In the table there are around 77,000 clones, approximately 80% of which are singletons. Material: PBMCs, obtained at disease progression, from a patient treated with ibrutinib. Receptors originate from a human donor with chronic lymphocytic leukemia.

The chain employs TRBV19 and TRBJ2-3; 8 nucleotides line up with TRBD2. Germline values: CDR1 LNHDA, CDR2 SQIVND (reference sequence). This CDR3 has 14 residues. J was trimmed by 2 bases and V by 9 bases; bases with no gene match: 7. CDR3: CASRGGPTTDTQYF. The CDR3 nucleotides read TGTGCCAGCCGGGGGGGGCCGACCACAGATACGCAGTATTTT. Using reference TRBV19 and TRBJ2-3 for the parts outside the CDR3, the full variable domain is DGGITQSPKYLFRKEGQNVTLSCEQNLNHDAMYWYRQDPGQGLRLIYYSQIVNDFQKGDIAEGYSVSREKKESFPLTVTSAQKNPTAFYLCASRGGPTTDTQYFGPGTRLTVL.

The J gene is TRBJ2-7, the V gene TRBV4-1; weak D call: TRBD2 (5 bases). The CDR3 is 16 amino acids. Deletions cut 0 bases from V and 3 bases from J, with 15 bases between. The germline V gene encodes CDR1 MGHRA and CDR2 YSYEKL. CDR3 protein: CASSQDWETPHYEQYF. In DNA, the CDR3 is TGCGCCAGCAGCCAAGATTGGGAGACGCCGCACTACGAGCAGTACTTC.

The V gene is TRBV7-2, the J gene TRBJ1-5, with 10 bases fitting TRBD1. V shed 5 bases and J 4 bases; nucleotides not matched to a gene: 5. Germline CDR1 is SGHTA and CDR2 is FQGNSA. The CDR3 totals 15 residues. The CDR3 region has the DNA TGTGCCAGCAGCCTCGACAGGGGGCGAAATCAGCCCCAGCATTTT. Its translation is CASSLDRGRNQPQHF.

The count of this clone is one. CDR3 amino acids: CASTWGPGNTIYF. The CDR3 coding sequence is TGCGCCAGCACGTGGGGCCCTGGAAACACCATATATTTT. The rearrangement uses TRBV5-1 and TRBJ1-3, with D maybe TRBD1 (5 bases). CDR3 length: 13 residues. Germline values: CDR1 SGHRS, CDR2 YFSETQ. V was cut by 6 bases and J by 2 bases, with 9 bases left in between.

The CDR3, as DNA: TGTGCCAGTAGTATGGGGTCTAGCGGAGAGTATTGGCGAGAGACCCAGTACTTC. It is translated as CASSMGSSGEYWRETQYF. The chain is built from TRBV19 and TRBJ2-5, with 7 bases matching TRBD2. The CDR3 is 18 residues long. From germline, CDR1 is LNHDA and CDR2 SQIVND (reference sequence). Unmatched junction bases numbered 17, after V lost 3 bases and J lost 4 bases.

The gene calls are TRBV27 and TRBJ2-1; 13 bases line up with TRBD2. J lost 8 bases, V lost 7 bases, and 5 bases had no gene match. Germline V CDR1 and CDR2: MNHEY, SMNVEV (reference sequence). The CDR3 has 14 amino acids. CDR3 sequence reads: CASTWTSGSYEQFF. Here the CDR3 DNA reads TGTGCCAGCACCTGGACTAGCGGGAGCTATGAGCAGTTCTTC.

The V gene is TRBV30, the J gene TRBJ1-2, with D unclear. In germline, CDR1 is GTSNPN, CDR2 SVGIG (reference sequence). The CDR3 is made up of 12 amino acids. Trimming stripped 0 bases from V and 7 bases from J, with 9 bases between. The CDR3 here is CAWSVNPGGYTF. CDR3 DNA sequence: TGTGCCTGGAGTGTAAACCCAGGTGGCTACACCTTC.

The chain carries TRBV6-1 and TRBJ1-4; D not resolved. Trimming took 0 bases from V and 8 from J, leaving 10 bases between them. The CDR3 spans 14 residues. Germline V gene lookup returns CDR1 MNHNS and CDR2 SASEGT. The CDR3 coding sequence is TGTGCCAGCAGTGAAGCGGAACAGAGGGAAAAACTGTTTTTT. This sequence encodes CASSEAEQREKLFF.

This chain connects TRBV6-1 to TRBJ2-7, with 7 bases aligning to TRBD1. Germline V gene sequence: CDR1 MNHNS, CDR2 SASEGT. V shed 6 bases and J 3 bases; nucleotides not matched to a gene: 8. The CDR3 spans 14 residues. The CDR3 DNA reads as TGTGCCAGCAGACCTGCAGGGGGTAGCTACGAGCAGTACTTC. Encoded protein: CASRPAGGSYEQYF.

The chain uses TRBV10-1 and TRBJ1-6; perhaps TRBD1 as D (6 bases). Per germline, CDR1 WNHNN and CDR2 SYGVQD (reference sequence). V lost 5 bases, J lost 10 bases, and 12 bases lay in between. This CDR3 has 13 residues. This CDR3 is CASSSQQGSPLHF. For the CDR3, the DNA is TGCGCCAGCAGTTCCCAACAGGGCTCACCCCTCCACTTT.

This clone was observed a single time. The chain carries TRBV14 and TRBJ2-5, with 13 positions matching TRBD2. Germline V gene data show CDR1 as SGHDN and CDR2 as FVKESK. This CDR3 has 16 residues. Losses at the gene ends were 4 bases for V and 5 bases for J; bases not matched to a gene: 7. The DNA for the CDR3 is TGTGCCAGCAGCCCGGGACTAGCGGGAACGTGGGAGACCCAGTACTTC. Residues: CASSPGLAGTWETQYF.

The genes are TRBV27 and TRBJ1-5; possible D gene TRBD1, 5 bases. There are 13 residues in the CDR3. The germline CDR1 and CDR2 sequences are MNHEY and SMNVEV (reference sequence). With 6 bases removed from V and 4 bases from J, the gap between germline ends came to 10 bases. CDR3: CASRPSGNQPQHF. CDR3 in DNA: TGTGCCAGCAGACCGTCAGGGAATCAGCCCCAGCATTTT.

This chain links TRBV14 with TRBJ1-1; D is possibly TRBD1 (6 bases). CDR1 is SGHDN and CDR2 is FVKESK in the germline V gene. The CDR3 has 13 amino acids. The V end lost 4 bases, the J end lost 5 bases, and 11 bases lay between the germline ends. The CDR3 protein is CASSRQVWTEAFF. The CDR3 DNA reads as TGTGCCAGCAGCCGACAGGTTTGGACTGAAGCTTTCTTT.

This chain uses TRBV27 with TRBJ2-3; a weak D match, TRBD2 (6 bases). This CDR3 spans 13 amino acids. V was trimmed by 4 bases and J by 6 bases, leaving 11 bases between them. CDR1 and CDR2 from the germline V gene are MNHEY and SMNVEV (reference sequence). The CDR3 DNA sequence: TGTGCCAGCAGTTCCTGGGCGGGGGATACGCAGTATTTT. Translation gives CASSSWAGDTQYF.

The V and J genes are TRBV27 and TRBJ1-5, with D unresolved. In germline, CDR1 is MNHEY, CDR2 SMNVEV (reference sequence). The CDR3 length is 9 residues. The V end was cut by 10 bases, the J end by 9 bases, with 7 bases between. CDR3 sequence reads: CATGWPQHF. The CDR3 coding sequence is TGTGCCACGGGATGGCCCCAGCATTTT.

The chain has TRBV5-1 and TRBJ2-5, with D hard to call. The CDR3 extends over 13 amino acids. In germline, CDR1 is SGHRS, CDR2 YFSETQ. Between the trimmed V and J ends, which lost 4 bases and 5 bases, there was a span of 12 bases. The CDR3 region has the DNA TGCGCCAGCAGCGCAGGTGGAGTGGAGACCCAGTACTTC. Protein: CASSAGGVETQYF. The full variable domain, its missing parts supplied by reference TRBV5-1 and TRBJ2-5, is KAGVTQTPRYLIKTRGQQVTLSCSPISGHRSVSWYQQTPGQGLQFLFEYFSETQRNKGNFPGRFSGRQFSNSRSEMNVSTLELGDSALYLCASSAGGVETQYFGPGTRLLVL.

The CDR3 DNA follows: TGTGCCAGCAGTTTAATAAACTATGGCTACACCTTC. Translation: CASSLINYGYTF. V gene TRBV28 combines with J gene TRBJ1-2, with unresolved D. V was cut by 2 bases and J by 2 bases, with 3 bases left in between. CDR3 length: 12 residues. In germline, CDR1 is MDHEN, CDR2 SYDVKM.

The chain employs TRBV15 and TRBJ2-3, with no clear D. The germline CDR1 and CDR2 sequences are LNHNV and YYDKDF (reference sequence). Trimming shortened V by 0 bases and J by 8 bases, and 21 bases separated the two germline ends. This CDR3 spans 17 amino acids. CDR3 in amino acids: CATSREILTPGAGTQYF. The CDR3 DNA is TGTGCCACCAGCAGAGAAATATTGACGCCGGGTGCAGGTACGCAGTATTTT.